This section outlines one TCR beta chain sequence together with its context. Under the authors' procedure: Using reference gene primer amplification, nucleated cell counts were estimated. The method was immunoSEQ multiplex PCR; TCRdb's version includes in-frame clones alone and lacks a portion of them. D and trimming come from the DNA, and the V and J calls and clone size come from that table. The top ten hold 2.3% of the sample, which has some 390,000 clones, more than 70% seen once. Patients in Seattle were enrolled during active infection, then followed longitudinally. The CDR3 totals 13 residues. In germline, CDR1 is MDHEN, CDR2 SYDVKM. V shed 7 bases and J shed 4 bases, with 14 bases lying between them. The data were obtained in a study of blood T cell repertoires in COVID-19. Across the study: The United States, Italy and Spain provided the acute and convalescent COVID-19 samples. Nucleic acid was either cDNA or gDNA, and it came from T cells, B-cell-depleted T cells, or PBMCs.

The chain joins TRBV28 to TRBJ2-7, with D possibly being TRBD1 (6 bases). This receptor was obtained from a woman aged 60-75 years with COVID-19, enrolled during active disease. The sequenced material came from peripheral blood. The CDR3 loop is CASTLPGHYEQYF. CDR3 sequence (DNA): TGTGCCAGCACCCTCCCGGGACATTACGAGCAGTACTTC.